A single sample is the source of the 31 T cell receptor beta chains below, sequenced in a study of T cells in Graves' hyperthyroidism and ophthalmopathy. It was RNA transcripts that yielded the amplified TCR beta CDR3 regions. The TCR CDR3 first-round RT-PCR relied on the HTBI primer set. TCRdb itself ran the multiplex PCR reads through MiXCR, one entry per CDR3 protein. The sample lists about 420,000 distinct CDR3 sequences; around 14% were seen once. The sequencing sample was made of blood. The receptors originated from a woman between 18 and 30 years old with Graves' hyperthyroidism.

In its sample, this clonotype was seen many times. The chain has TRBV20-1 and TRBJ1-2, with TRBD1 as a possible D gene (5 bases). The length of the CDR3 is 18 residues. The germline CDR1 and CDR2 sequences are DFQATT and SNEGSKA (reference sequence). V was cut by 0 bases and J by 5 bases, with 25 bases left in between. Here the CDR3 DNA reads TGCAGTGCTAGAGATTACGGATGGGACGGCAGGAGGTTGTATGGCTACACCTTC. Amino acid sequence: CSARDYGWDGRRLYGYTF.

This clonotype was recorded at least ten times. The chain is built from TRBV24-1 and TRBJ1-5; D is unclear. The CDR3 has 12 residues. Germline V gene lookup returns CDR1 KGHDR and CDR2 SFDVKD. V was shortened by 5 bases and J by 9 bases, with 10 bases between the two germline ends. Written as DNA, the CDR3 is TGTGCCACCAGTGCAGGACCAGGGCCCCAGCATTTT. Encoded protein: CATSAGPGPQHF.

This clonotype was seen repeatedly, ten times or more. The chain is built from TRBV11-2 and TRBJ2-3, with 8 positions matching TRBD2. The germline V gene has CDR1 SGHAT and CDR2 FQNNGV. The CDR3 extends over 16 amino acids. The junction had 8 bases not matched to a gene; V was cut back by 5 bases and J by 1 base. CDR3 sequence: CASSPRAGVGTDTQYF. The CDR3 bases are TGTGCCAGCAGCCCTCGAGCGGGAGTCGGCACAGATACGCAGTATTTT.

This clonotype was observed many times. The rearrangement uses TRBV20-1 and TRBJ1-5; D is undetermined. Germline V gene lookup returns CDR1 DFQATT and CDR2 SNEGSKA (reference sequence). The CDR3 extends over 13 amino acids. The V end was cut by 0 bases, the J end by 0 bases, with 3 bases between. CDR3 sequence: CSAREDSNQPQHF. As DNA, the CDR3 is TGCAGTGCTAGAGAAGATAGCAATCAGCCCCAGCATTTT.

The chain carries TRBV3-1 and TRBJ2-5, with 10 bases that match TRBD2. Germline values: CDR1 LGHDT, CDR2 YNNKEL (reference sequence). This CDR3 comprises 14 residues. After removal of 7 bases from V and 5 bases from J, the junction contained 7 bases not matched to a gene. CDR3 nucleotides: TGTGCCAGCAATCCCAGCGGGGGGGCGGAGACCCAGTACTTC. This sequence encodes CASNPSGGAETQYF.

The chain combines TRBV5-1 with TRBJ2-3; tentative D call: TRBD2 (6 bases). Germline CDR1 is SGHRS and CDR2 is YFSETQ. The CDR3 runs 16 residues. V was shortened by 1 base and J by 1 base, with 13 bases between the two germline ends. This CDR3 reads CASSLPRASGTDTQYF. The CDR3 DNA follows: TGCGCCAGCAGCTTGCCGAGGGCTAGCGGCACAGATACGCAGTATTTT.

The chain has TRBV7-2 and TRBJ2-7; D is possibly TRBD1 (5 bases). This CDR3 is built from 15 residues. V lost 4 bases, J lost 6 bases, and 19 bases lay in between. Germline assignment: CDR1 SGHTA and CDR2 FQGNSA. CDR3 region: CASSYRRDSTGEQYF. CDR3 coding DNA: TGTGCCAGCAGCTACCGCCGAGACAGTACGGGCGAGCAGTACTTC.

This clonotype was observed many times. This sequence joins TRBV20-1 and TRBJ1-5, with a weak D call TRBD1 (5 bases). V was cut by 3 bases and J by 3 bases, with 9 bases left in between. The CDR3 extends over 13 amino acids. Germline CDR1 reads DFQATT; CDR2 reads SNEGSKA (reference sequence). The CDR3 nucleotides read TGCAGTGCTAGGACAGAGTTCAATCAGCCCCAGCATTTT. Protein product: CSARTEFNQPQHF.

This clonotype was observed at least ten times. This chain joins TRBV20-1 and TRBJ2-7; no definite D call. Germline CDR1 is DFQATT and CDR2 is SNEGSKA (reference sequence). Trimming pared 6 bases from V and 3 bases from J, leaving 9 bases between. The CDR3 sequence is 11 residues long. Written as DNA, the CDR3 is TGCAGTGCCGGGCCTAACTACGAGCAGTACTTC. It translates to CSAGPNYEQYF.

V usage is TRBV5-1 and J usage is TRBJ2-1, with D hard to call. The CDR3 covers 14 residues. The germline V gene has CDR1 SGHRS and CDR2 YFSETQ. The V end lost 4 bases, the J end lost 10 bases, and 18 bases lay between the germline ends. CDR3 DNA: TGCGCCAGCAGCCCCGAAGAACTGTATGGGGAGCAGTTCTTC. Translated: CASSPEELYGEQFF.

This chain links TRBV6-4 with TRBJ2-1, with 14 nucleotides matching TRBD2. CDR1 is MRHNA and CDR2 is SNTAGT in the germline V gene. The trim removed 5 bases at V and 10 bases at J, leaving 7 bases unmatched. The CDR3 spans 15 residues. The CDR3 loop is CASSSTSGGAGEQFF. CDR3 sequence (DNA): TGTGCCAGCAGTTCGACTAGCGGGGGGGCCGGGGAGCAGTTCTTC.

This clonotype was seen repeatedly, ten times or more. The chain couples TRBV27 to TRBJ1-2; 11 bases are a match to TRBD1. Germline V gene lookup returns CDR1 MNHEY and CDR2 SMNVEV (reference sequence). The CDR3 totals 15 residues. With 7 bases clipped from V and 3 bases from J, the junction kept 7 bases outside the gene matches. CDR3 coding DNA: TGTGCCAGCACCCTTAGGGGACAGGGGGACTATGGCTACACCTTC. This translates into CASTLRGQGDYGYTF.

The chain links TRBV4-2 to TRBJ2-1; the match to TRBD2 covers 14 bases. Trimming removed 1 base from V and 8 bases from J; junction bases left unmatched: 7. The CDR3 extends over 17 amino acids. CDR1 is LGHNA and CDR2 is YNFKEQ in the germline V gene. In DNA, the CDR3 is TGTGCCAGCAGCCAAGCGACCGGGACTAGCGGGAGTCATGAGCAGTTCTTC. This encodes CASSQATGTSGSHEQFF.

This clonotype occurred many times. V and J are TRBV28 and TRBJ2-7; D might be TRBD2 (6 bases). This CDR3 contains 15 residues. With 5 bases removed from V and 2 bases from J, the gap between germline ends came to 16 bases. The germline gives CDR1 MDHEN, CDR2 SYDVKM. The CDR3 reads CASSLSGATPYEQYF. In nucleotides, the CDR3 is TGTGCCAGCAGTCTTAGCGGAGCCACCCCCTACGAGCAGTACTTC.

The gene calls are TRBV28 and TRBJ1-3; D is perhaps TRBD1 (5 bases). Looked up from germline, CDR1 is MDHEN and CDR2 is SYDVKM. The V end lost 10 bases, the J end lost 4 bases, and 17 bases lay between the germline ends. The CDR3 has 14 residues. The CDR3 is CATLKGTSGNTIYF. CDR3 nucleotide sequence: TGTGCCACCCTTAAGGGGACCTCCGGAAACACCATATATTTT.

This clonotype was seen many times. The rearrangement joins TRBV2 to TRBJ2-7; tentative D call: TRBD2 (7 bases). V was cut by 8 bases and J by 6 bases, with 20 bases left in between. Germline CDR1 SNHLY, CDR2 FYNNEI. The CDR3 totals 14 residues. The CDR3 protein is CASCHGGTSGEQYF. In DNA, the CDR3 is TGTGCCAGCTGTCACGGGGGGACATCGGGCGAGCAGTACTTC.

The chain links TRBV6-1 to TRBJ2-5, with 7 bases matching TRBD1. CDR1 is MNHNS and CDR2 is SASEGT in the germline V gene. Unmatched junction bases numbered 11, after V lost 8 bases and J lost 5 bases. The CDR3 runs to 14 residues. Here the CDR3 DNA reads TGTGCCAGCGGAAGACAGGGTCCAGGGGAGACCCAGTACTTC. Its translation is CASGRQGPGETQYF.

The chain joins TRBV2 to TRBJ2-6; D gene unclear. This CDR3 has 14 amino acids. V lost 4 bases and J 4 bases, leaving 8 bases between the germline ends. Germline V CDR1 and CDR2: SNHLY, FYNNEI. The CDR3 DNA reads TGTGCCAGCAGTGTGGGATCAGGGGCCAACGTCCTGACTTTC. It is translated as CASSVGSGANVLTF.

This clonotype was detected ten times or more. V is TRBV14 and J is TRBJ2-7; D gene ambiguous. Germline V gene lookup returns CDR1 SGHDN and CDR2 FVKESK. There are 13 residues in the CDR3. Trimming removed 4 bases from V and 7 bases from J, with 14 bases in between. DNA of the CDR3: TGTGCCAGCAGCCCTCGCTGGTCTGGGGAGCAGTACTTC. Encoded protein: CASSPRWSGEQYF.

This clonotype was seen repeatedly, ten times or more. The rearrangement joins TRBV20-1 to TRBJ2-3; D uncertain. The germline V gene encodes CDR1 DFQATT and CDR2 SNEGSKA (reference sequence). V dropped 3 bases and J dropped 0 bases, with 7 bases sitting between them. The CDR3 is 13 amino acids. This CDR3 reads CSASPSSTDTQYF. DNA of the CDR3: TGCAGTGCTAGTCCTTCTAGCACAGATACGCAGTATTTT.

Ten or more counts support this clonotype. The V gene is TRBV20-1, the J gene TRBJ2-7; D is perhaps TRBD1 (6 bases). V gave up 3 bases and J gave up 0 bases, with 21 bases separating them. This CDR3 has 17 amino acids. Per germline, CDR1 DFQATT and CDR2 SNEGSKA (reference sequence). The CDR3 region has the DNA TGCAGTGCTAGGGCCCAAAAGACAGGTATCAGCTCCTACGAGCAGTACTTC. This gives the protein CSARAQKTGISSYEQYF.

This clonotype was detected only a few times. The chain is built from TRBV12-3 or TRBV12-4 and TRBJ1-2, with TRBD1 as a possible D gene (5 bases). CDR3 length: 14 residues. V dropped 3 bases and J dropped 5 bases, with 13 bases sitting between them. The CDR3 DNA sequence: TGTGCCAGCAGTTTCCTACTAGGGGTGTATGGCTACACCTTC. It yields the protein CASSFLLGVYGYTF.

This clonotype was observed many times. CDR3 sequence: CASSHSGFEQPQHF. CDR3 sequence (DNA): TGTGCCAGCAGCCATTCAGGGTTTGAGCAGCCCCAGCATTTT. The chain uses TRBV12-3 or TRBV12-4 and TRBJ1-5; D may be TRBD1 (5 bases). The CDR3 loop spans 14 amino acids. V lost 6 bases and J lost 7, with 16 bases in between.

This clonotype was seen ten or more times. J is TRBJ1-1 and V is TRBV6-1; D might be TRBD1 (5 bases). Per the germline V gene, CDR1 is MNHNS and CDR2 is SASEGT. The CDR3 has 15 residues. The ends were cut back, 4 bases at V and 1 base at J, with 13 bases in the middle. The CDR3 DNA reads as TGTGCCAGCAGTGTGCCCTGGGGGGGGAACACTGAAGCTTTCTTT. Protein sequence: CASSVPWGGNTEAFF.

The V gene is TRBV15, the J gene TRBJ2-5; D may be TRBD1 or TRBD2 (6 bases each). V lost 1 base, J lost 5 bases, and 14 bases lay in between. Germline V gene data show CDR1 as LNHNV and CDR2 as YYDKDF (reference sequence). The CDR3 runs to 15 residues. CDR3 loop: CATSRVLGGSETQYF. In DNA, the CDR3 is TGTGCCACCAGCAGAGTTCTCGGGGGCTCGGAGACCCAGTACTTC.

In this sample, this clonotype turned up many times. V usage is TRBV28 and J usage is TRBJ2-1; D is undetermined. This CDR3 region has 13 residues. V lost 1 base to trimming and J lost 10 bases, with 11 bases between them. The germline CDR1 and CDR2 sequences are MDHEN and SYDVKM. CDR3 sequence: CASSLLVGNEQFF. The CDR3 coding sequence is TGTGCCAGCAGTTTATTGGTCGGAAACGAGCAGTTCTTC. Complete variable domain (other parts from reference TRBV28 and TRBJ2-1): DVKVTQSSRYLVKRTGEKVFLECVQDMDHENMFWYRQDPGLGLRLIYFSYDVKMKEKGDIPEGYSVSREKKERFSLILESASTNQTSMYLCASSLLVGNEQFFGPGTRLTVL.

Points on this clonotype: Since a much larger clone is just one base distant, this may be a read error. The CDR3 loop reads CASSYSAGRSYNKQFF. The CDR3 nucleotides are TGTGCCAGCAGTTACTCCGCCGGCCGCTCCTACAATAAGCAGTTCTTC. V gene TRBV6-2 or TRBV6-3 combines with J gene TRBJ2-1; unclear D gene. The germline CDR1 and CDR2 sequences are MNHEY and SVGEGT. The CDR3 is 16 residues long.

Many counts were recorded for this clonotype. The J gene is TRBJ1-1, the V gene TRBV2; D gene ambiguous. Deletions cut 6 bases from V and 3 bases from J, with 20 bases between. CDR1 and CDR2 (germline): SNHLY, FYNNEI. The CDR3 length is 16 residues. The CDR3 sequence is CASRMGRASRDTEAFF. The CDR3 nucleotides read TGTGCCAGCAGGATGGGTAGGGCTAGCAGAGACACTGAAGCTTTCTTT.

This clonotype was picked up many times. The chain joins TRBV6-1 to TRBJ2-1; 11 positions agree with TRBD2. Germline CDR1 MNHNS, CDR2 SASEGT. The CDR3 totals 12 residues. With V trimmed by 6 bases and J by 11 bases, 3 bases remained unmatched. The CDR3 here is CASRGTSGKQFF. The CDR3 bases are TGTGCCAGCAGAGGGACTAGCGGTAAGCAGTTCTTC.

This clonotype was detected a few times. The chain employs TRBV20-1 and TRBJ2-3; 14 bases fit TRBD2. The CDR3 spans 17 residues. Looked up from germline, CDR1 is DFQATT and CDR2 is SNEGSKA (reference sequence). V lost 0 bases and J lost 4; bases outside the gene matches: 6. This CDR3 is CSARDSGLAGGADTQYF. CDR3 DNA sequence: TGCAGTGCTAGAGATTCCGGACTAGCGGGGGGCGCAGATACGCAGTATTTT.

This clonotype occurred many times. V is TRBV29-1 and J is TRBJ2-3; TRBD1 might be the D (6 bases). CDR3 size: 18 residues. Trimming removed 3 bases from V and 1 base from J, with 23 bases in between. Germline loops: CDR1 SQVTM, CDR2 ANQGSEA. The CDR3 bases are TGCAGCGTTGAGGGTCGCAGGGGACGCCTATCCCGCACAGATACGCAGTATTTT. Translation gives CSVEGRRGRLSRTDTQYF.